The table lists the clone carrying this TCR beta chain with a few counts. Antigen: not known. This specimen belongs to a study of spatial heterogeneity in lung cancer. Study results and limitations: At resection, ubiquitous expanded tumor TCRs appeared in blood more than at follow-up.

TCRdb processed the 5' RACE reads anew with MiXCR; each CDR3 protein has one entry. The sample yields around 63,000 distinct CDR3 sequences, roughly 6.6% seen once. Time point denoted: sample taken at primary tumor resection. Sequencing was performed on whole RNA extracted from tumor and nontumor lung tissue, or from frozen PBMC, and the material was left unsorted. The germline CDR1 and CDR2 sequences are SEHNR and FQNEAQ (reference sequence). The CDR3 has 15 amino acids. V dropped 0 bases and J dropped 4 bases, with 9 bases sitting between them. This receptor was taken from a female donor with early-stage non-small cell lung cancer. The sequenced sample was PBMCs, obtained at surgery. This chain uses TRBV7-9 with TRBJ2-2; D gene ambiguous. For the CDR3, the DNA is TGTGCCAGCAGCTTAGCCACACTAATCACCGGGGAGCTGTTTTTT. Encoded protein: CASSLATLITGELFF. The variable domain in full, completed from reference TRBV7-9 and TRBJ2-2, reads DTGVSQNPRHKITKRGQNVTFRCDPISEHNRLYWYRQTLGQGPEFLTYFQNEAQLEKSRLLSDRFSAERPKGSFSTLEIQRTEQGDSAMYLCASSLATLITGELFFGEGSRLTVL.